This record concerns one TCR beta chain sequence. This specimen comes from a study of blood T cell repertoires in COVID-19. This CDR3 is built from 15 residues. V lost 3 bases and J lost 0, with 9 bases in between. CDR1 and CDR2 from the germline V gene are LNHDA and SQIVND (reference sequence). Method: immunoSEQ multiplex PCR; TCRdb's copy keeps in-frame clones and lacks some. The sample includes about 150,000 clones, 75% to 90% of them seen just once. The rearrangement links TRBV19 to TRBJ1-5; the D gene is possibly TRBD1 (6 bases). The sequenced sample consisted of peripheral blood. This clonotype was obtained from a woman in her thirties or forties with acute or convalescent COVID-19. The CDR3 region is CASSIGQSSNQPQHF. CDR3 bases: TGTGCCAGTAGTATCGGACAGTCTAGCAATCAGCCCCAGCATTTT.